Included here is one TCR beta chain sequence, with context. The data stem from a study of blood T cell repertoires in COVID-19. Whole-study context: PBMCs, B-cell-depleted T cells, or T cells were the source of the cDNA or gDNA that made up the material.

CDR1 and CDR2 (germline): KGHSH, LQKENI. Trimming took off 3 bases at V and 5 bases at J, with 8 bases between the two ends. CDR3 size: 12 residues. Authors' processing steps: From reference gene primer amplification, estimates of nucleated cell counts were derived. Data came from immunoSEQ multiplex PCR; TCRdb stores just in-frame clones and leaves some out. The DNA gave D and trimming, while V, J and clone size come from that table. The sample yields under 150,000 clones, about nine tenths seen once. Sequencing input: peripheral blood. This chain links TRBV18 with TRBJ2-7; D is ambiguous. The clonotype was recovered from a man aged 45-65 years with active or convalescent COVID-19. CDR3 sequence (DNA): TGTGCCAGCTCACCGGAGATGAACGAGCAGTACTTC. Residues: CASSPEMNEQYF.